This T cell receptor (beta chain) was identified during a study of CD8 T cells in Susac syndrome. CDR1 and CDR2 (germline): SGHVS, FQNEAQ. The CDR3 length is 16 residues. V was cut by 4 bases and J by 1 base, with 14 bases left in between. An input of 0.5 to 1 ug of RNA was subjected to reverse transcription using random hexamers. The immunoSEQ assay covered 54 Vbeta and 13 Jbeta segments for CDR3. A single record per CDR3 protein comes from TCRdb applying MiXCR to the immunoSEQ multiplex PCR reads. The data contain approximately 100,000 distinct CDR3 sequences, roughly 96% of them singletons. The individuals used as controls were healthy donors who had been matched for both age and sex. Negative isolation yielded CD8+ and CD4+ T cells; FACS enriched TEMRA cells.

Sequencing was carried out using CD4+ T cells from PBMCs. V gene TRBV7-8 combines with J gene TRBJ2-4, with D unclear. This sequence was found in a human donor in good health. For the CDR3, the DNA is TGTGCCAGCAGCTCAGGTTCTCTAGGTGCCAAAAACATTCAGTACTTC. The encoded protein is CASSSGSLGAKNIQYF.